The entry below gives a single T cell receptor beta chain sequence along with its context. Its antigen is still unknown. Measured with immunoSEQ multiplex PCR; TCRdb has only the in-frame clones, and not every one. The sample lists hundreds of thousands of clones, about 80% seen once, with under 2% in the top ten. This specimen comes from a study of shared clonotypes between healthy human individuals. The donor population consisted of healthy HIV-negative adults with no recent acute infections or vaccinations. The authors divided CD4+ cells into CD45RA+ naive and CD45RA-negative memory subsets. Germline values: CDR1 ENHRY, CDR2 SYGVKD. This CDR3 spans 16 amino acids. V lost 6 bases to trimming and J lost 2 bases, with 17 bases between them. The study's findings and limits: In a few donors, approximately 5% of naive CD4 clonotypes appeared in common. The generation probabilities recorded for non-shared clonotypes fell below those of clonotypes shared by all four donors.

V gene TRBV10-3 combines with J gene TRBJ1-5; D may be TRBD1 (6 bases). Sequencing input: memory CD4+ T cells sorted from blood. Subset defined: CD45RA-negative fraction. The clonotype comes from a woman aged 30 to 39 in good health. CDR3 protein: CAISKGHLGGNQPQHF. The CDR3 nucleotides are TGTGCCATCAGCAAGGGACACTTAGGAGGCAATCAGCCCCAGCATTTT.